This TCR beta chain stems from a study of T cell changes during pregnancy in multiple sclerosis. The repertoire was sequenced with immunoSEQ multiplex PCR; TCRdb's copy has only in-frame clones and lacks some. The sample includes about 44,000 clones, around nine tenths seen only once; the top ten take roughly 0.7%. CDR1 and CDR2 from the germline V gene are SGDLS and YYNGEE. V was trimmed by 0 bases and J by 6 bases, leaving 12 bases between them. The length of the CDR3 is 14 residues. This clone appeared once. Sequencing was performed on CD4+ T cells from peripheral blood mononuclear cells, taken in the first trimester of pregnancy. The chain couples TRBV9 to TRBJ1-1; D call uncertain. The sequence came from a female donor with multiple sclerosis, enrolled in a pregnancy study. The CDR3 bases are TGTGCCAGCAGCGTAGACGGCGAGGCCTCTGAAGCTTTCTTT. It encodes CASSVDGEASEAFF.